This TCR beta chain was recovered during a study of early T cells in non-severe SARS-CoV-2 infection. On the study more broadly: Chains were not paired, and sequencing was done on bulk RNA from unsorted whole blood.

Whole-study results and caveats: VDJdb matching favored anti-spike CD8 responses, missing private and CD4 specificities.

J lost 2 bases, V lost 2 bases, and 3 bases had no gene match. CDR1 MNHNY and CDR2 SVGAGI come from the germline V gene (reference sequence). This CDR3 comprises 16 residues. At least ten counts were recorded for this clonotype. Its antigen remains unidentified. The TCR library protocol was used to attach unique molecular identifiers. These identifiers were attached to individual cDNA molecules. Via MiXCR, TCRdb re-called the 5' RACE reads, giving one row per CDR3 protein. The data show about 110,000 distinct CDR3 sequences, over 8.5% seen once. Sequencing input: whole blood. The clonotype comes from an adult who was a healthcare worker with PCR-confirmed SARS-CoV-2 infection or an uninfected control (not recorded which). This rearrangement joins TRBV6-6 to TRBJ2-1, with 10 bases matching TRBD2. The DNA for the CDR3 is TGTGCCAGCAGTTACCTGACTAGCGGGCCCTACAATGAGCAGTTCTTC. It translates to CASSYLTSGPYNEQFF.